This T cell receptor (beta chain) stems from a study of regulatory T cells in long-lasting Graves disease. Whole-study findings and limits: TRBV28, TRBJ1-2 and TRBJ2-5 were segments that persistent disease favored.

Described time point: persistent/refractory GD, antithyroid drugs over 5 years with positive TRAb. Isolated PBMC RNA provided the starting material for the TCR library. American Thyroid Association guidelines defined Graves' disease diagnosis. The CDR3 consists of 15 residues. The germline V and J ends were trimmed by 4 bases and 3 bases, with 16 bases remaining between them. Per germline, CDR1 SNHLY and CDR2 FYNNEI. This clonotype was seen repeatedly, ten times or more. The antigen is unknown. CDR3 regions were amplified by Arm-PCR using iRepertoire HTBI primers to build TCR beta libraries. TCRdb reprocessed the multiplex PCR reads via MiXCR and lists one record per CDR3 protein. The repertoire has about 290,000 distinct CDR3 sequences, approximately 20% of them found once; the top ten carry more than 50%.

The specimen comprised peripheral blood mononuclear cells (PBMCs), sampled when the disease was refractory, from a patient treated with antithyroid drugs. The J gene is TRBJ2-7, the V gene TRBV2, with a possible D match to TRBD2 (6 bases). The TCR comes from a female donor with Graves disease. CDR3 sequence reads: CASSAGRESFYEQYF. CDR3 DNA: TGTGCCAGCAGTGCGGGCCGGGAGAGTTTCTACGAGCAGTACTTC.